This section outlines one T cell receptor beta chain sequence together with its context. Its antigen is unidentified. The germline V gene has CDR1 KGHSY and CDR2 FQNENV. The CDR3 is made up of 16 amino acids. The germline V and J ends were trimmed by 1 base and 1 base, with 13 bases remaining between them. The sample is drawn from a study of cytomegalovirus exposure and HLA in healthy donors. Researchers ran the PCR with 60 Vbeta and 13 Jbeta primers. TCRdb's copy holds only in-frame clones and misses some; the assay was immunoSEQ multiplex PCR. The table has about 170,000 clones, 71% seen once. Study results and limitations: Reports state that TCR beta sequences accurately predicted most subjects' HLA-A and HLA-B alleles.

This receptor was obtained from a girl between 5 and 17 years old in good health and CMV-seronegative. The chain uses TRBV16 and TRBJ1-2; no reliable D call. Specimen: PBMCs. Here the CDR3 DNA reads TGTGCCAGCAGCCAATGGCTACAGCAGCTTAACTATGGCTACACCTTC. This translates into CASSQWLQQLNYGYTF. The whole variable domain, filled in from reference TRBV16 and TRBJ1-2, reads GEEVAQTPKHLVRGEGQKAKLYCAPIKGHSYVFWYQQVLKNEFKFLISFQNENVFDETGMPKERFSAKCLPNSPCSLEIQATKLEDSAVYFCASSQWLQQLNYGYTFGSGTRLTVV.